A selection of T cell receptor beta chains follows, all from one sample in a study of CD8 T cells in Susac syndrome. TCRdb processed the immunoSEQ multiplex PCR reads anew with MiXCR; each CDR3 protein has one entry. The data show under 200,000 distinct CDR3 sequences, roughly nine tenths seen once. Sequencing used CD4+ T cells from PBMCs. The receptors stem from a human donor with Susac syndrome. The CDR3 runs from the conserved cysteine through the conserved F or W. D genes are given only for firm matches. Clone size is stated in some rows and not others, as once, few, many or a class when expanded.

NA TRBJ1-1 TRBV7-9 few CASSFQENTEAFF TGTGCCAGCAGCTTTCAGGAGAACACTGAAGCTTTCTTT
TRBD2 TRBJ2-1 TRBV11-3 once CASSPSGAGGNEQFF TGTGCCAGCAGCCCAAGTGGCGCGGGAGGCAATGAGCAGTTCTTC
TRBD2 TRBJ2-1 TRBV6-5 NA CASSSRTSGSLYEQFF TGTGCCAGCAGTTCCCGGACTAGCGGGAGTCTGTATGAGCAGTTCTTC
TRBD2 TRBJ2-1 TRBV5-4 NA CASSSISGGYNEQFF TGTGCCAGCAGCTCAATTTCGGGAGGATACAATGAGCAGTTCTTC
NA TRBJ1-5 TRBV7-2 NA CASSSVPGVRSNQPQHF TGTGCCAGCAGCTCGGTGCCTGGGGTTAGGAGCAATCAGCCCCAGCATTTT
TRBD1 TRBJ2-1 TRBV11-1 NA CASSSAGGLYNEQFF TGTGCCAGCAGCTCCGCAGGGGGATTGTACAATGAGCAGTTCTTC
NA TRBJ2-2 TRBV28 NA CASSRYLQVFNTGELFF TGTGCCAGCAGTAGATACCTACAGGTTTTTAACACCGGGGAGCTGTTTTTT
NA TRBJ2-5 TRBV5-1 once CASSLTGVPQETQYF TGCGCCAGCAGCTTGACGGGAGTACCCCAAGAGACCCAGTACTTC
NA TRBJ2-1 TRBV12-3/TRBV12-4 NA CASSLAFDSGGYNEQFF TGTGCCAGCAGTTTAGCGTTCGACTCCGGAGGGTACAATGAGCAGTTCTTC
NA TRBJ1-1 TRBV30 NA CAWSTRQGDTEAFF TGTGCCTGGAGTACACGGCAGGGCGACACTGAAGCTTTCTTT
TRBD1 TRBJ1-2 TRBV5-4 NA CASSLGGGQGAYGYTF TGTGCCAGCAGCTTGGGCGGGGGACAGGGGGCCTATGGCTACACCTTC
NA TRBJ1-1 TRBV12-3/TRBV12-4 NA CASSLGDTDRAFF TGTGCCAGCAGTTTAGGGGACACAGATCGGGCTTTCTTT
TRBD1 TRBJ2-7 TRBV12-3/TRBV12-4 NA CASGQVPYEQYF TGTGCCAGCGGACAGGTCCCCTACGAGCAGTACTTC
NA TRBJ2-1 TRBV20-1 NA CSARNTAGRYNEQFF TGCAGTGCTAGAAATACGGCGGGACGGTACAATGAGCAGTTCTTC
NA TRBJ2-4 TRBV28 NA CASSSGHRNIQYF TGTGCCAGCAGTTCCGGACACAGAAACATTCAGTACTTC
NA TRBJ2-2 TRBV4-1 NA CASSQRDSMKGELFF TGCGCCAGCAGCCAACGAGACTCCATGAAAGGGGAGCTGTTTTTT
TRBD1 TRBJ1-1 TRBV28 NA CASSFGTANTEAFF TGTGCCAGCAGTTTTGGGACAGCCAACACTGAAGCTTTCTTT
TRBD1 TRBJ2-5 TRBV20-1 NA CSANRGEGETQYF TGCAGTGCCAACAGGGGCGAAGGAGAGACCCAGTACTTC